This is a list of T cell receptor beta chains from one sample in a study of T cell responses to AZD1222 COVID-19 vaccine. The assay was immunoSEQ multiplex PCR, and TCRdb's table has in-frame clones only and misses some. Of 150,000 or so clones listed, roughly 87% are singletons. The sequencing here drew on peripheral blood, taken on day 0 of AZD1222 vaccination. The origin of the receptors is an adult in good health. Both conserved end residues are part of each CDR3. A D gene is named only where the DNA matches it firmly. Where a row states a size, it is once, few, many or the class of an expanded clone; other rows omit it.

J gene,D gene,clone size,V gene,CDR3 protein,CDR3 DNA
TRBJ2-7,TRBD2,NA,TRBV7-8,CASSSSGTSAYEQYF,TGTGCCAGCAGCTCCTCCGGGACTAGCGCCTACGAGCAGTACTTC
TRBJ1-1,TRBD1,once,TRBV6-5,CASSYGSGGVEAFF,TGTGCCAGCAGTTACGGGTCAGGGGGCGTTGAAGCTTTCTTT
TRBJ2-7,NA,once,TRBV6-6,CASRSPGGWSSYEQYF,TGTGCCAGCAGGTCCCCTGGGGGATGGTCCTCCTACGAGCAGTACTTC
TRBJ1-2,TRBD1,NA,TRBV20-1,CSASPPGTGAGYTF,TGCAGTGCGAGTCCCCCCGGGACAGGTGCTGGCTACACCTTC
TRBJ1-1,NA,NA,TRBV5-1,CASSGVRNTEAFF,TGCGCCAGCAGCGGGGTCAGGAACACTGAAGCTTTCTTT
TRBJ1-2,TRBD1,NA,TRBV7-2,CASSRTGGNYGYTF,TGTGCCAGCAGCCGTACAGGGGGGAACTATGGCTACACCTTC
TRBJ1-6,NA,NA,TRBV27,CASSGVGSPLHF,TGTGCCAGCAGCGGGGTAGGTTCACCCCTCCACTTT
TRBJ2-1,NA,NA,TRBV4-3,CASSHLHTNNEQFF,TGCGCCAGCAGCCACCTTCACACCAACAATGAGCAGTTCTTC
TRBJ1-2,NA,NA,TRBV27,CASSFRSGALNYGYTF,TGTGCCAGCAGTTTCCGGTCCGGGGCGCTTAACTATGGCTACACCTTC
TRBJ2-7,NA,NA,TRBV10-3,CAIKRAGVHEQYF,TGTGCCATCAAACGGGCGGGTGTCCACGAGCAGTACTTC
TRBJ2-1,TRBD1,NA,TRBV2,CASSRDRVSYNEQFF,TGTGCCAGCAGTAGGGACAGGGTCTCCTACAATGAGCAGTTCTTC
TRBJ2-1,NA,NA,TRBV11-3,CASSFRGGSYNEQFF,TGTGCCAGCAGCTTTAGGGGCGGCTCCTACAATGAGCAGTTCTTC
TRBJ2-3,NA,NA,TRBV12-3/TRBV12-4,CASSLIAHTQYF,TGTGCCAGCAGTTTAATCGCTCATACGCAGTATTTT
TRBJ2-3,TRBD2,NA,TRBV30,CAWSVRPAGTDTQYF,TGTGCCTGGAGTGTACGACCAGCGGGGACAGATACGCAGTATTTT
TRBJ2-1,TRBD2,NA,TRBV4-2,CASSGTSGLASPNEQFF,TGTGCCAGCAGCGGGACTTCGGGACTAGCTTCCCCCAATGAGCAGTTCTTC
TRBJ1-4,NA,NA,TRBV28,CATRWGPNEKLFF,TGTGCCACCCGGTGGGGCCCTAATGAAAAACTGTTTTTT